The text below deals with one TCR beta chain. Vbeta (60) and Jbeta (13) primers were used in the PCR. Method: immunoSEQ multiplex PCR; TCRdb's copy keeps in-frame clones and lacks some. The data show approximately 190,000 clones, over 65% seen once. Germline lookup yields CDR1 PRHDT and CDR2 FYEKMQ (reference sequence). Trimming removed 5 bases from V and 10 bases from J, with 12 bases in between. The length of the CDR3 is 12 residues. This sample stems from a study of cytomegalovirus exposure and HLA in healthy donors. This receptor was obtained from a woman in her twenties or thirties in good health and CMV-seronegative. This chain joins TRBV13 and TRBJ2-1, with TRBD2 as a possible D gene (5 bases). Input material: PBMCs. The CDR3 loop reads CASSERPGEQFF. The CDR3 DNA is TGTGCCAGCAGCGAGAGACCGGGGGAGCAGTTCTTC.